Each of the 9 T cell receptor beta chains below was sequenced from the same sample in a study of blood T cell repertoires in COVID-19. Only in-frame clones appear in the TCRdb table, and some are missing; sequencing was by immunoSEQ multiplex PCR. The table shows tens of thousands of clones, with roughly 90% occurring only once. The sample consisted of peripheral blood. The source is a man in his sixties with active or convalescent COVID-19.

This chain uses TRBV21-1 with TRBJ2-1; the D call in the table, TRBD2, was not verified against the DNA. TRBV21-1 is tagged as a pseudogene. The CDR3 loop spans 16 amino acids. This CDR3 reads CASSVTSGSSYNEQFF. CDR3 sequence (DNA): TGTGCCAGCAGCGTTACTAGCGGGAGCTCCTACAATGAGCAGTTCTTC.

This clone was recorded only once. The V call is TRBV7-2, the J call TRBJ2-1, with TRBD1 identical over 11 bases. The CDR3 loop spans 17 amino acids. CDR1 and CDR2 (germline): SGHTA, FQGNSA. V shed 5 bases and J 5 bases; nucleotides not matched to a gene: 11. Here the CDR3 reads CASSKNPGTGGNNEQFF. In nucleotides, the CDR3 is TGTGCCAGCAGCAAAAACCCTGGGACAGGGGGGAACAATGAGCAGTTCTTC.

The genes are TRBV18 and TRBJ1-6, with D maybe TRBD1 (6 bases). Germline values: CDR1 KGHSH, CDR2 LQKENI. The V and J ends lost 2 bases and 7 bases respectively, with 12 bases between them. CDR3 length equals 15 residues. The DNA of the CDR3 is TGTGCCAGCTCACCAGTTGAAGGGGGAAATTCACCCCTCCACTTT. Encoded protein: CASSPVEGGNSPLHF.

The V and J genes are TRBV5-5 and TRBJ1-1; no firm D call. Deletions cut 0 bases from V and 8 bases from J, with 11 bases between. The CDR3 has 13 amino acids. Germline V lookup: CDR1 SGHKS, CDR2 YYEKEE (reference sequence). Here the CDR3 DNA reads TGTGCCAGCAGCTTGGCCCCGGGGAGGGAAGCTTTCTTT. This codes for CASSLAPGREAFF.

This clone was found a few times. The chain is built from TRBV7-8 and TRBJ2-7; D is perhaps TRBD2 (6 bases). CDR1 and CDR2 from the germline V gene are SGHVS and FQNEAQ. With 0 bases removed from V and 3 bases from J, the gap between germline ends came to 15 bases. The CDR3 totals 16 residues. The CDR3 sequence is CASSLARPSEGYEQYF. As DNA, the CDR3 is TGTGCCAGCAGCTTAGCGCGACCTAGCGAGGGCTACGAGCAGTACTTC.

The V gene is TRBV11-3, the J gene TRBJ1-5, with 8 bases identical to TRBD1. The CDR3 covers 17 residues. The J segment lost 0 bases and the V segment lost 0 bases, leaving 4 bases of the junction unmatched. Germline loops: CDR1 SGHNT, CDR2 YENEEA. The CDR3 spells CASSLDRGRDSNQPQHF. The CDR3 region has the DNA TGTGCCAGCAGCTTAGACAGGGGGCGGGATAGCAATCAGCCCCAGCATTTT.

This clone was detected only a few times. The rearrangement links TRBV7-3 to TRBJ2-3; 7 nucleotides agree with TRBD1. J was trimmed by 3 bases and V by 2 bases; bases with no gene match: 8. CDR3 length equals 16 residues. The germline CDR1 and CDR2 sequences are SGHTA and FQGTGA. CDR3 region: CASSLLQGVGTDTQYF. The DNA for the CDR3 is TGTGCCAGCAGCTTATTGCAGGGGGTCGGTACAGATACGCAGTATTTT.

Comments on this clone: Other DNA sequences from this sample encode an identical CDR3 as well. The CDR3 sequence is CASSQGRGQKLFF. The CDR3, as DNA: TGTGCCAGCAGCCAAGGCAGGGGGCAGAAACTGTTTTTT. The V and J genes are TRBV14 and TRBJ1-4; TRBD1 agrees at 8 bases. Germline-derived CDR1 and CDR2 are SGHDN and FVKESK. V shed 1 base, J shed 11 bases, and the junction held 3 bases outside the gene matches. This CDR3 has 13 amino acids.

This chain connects TRBV6-5 to TRBJ2-7; 7 bases are a match to TRBD1. Germline CDR1 reads MNHEY; CDR2 reads SVGAGI. This CDR3 comprises 14 residues. J lost 0 bases, V lost 8 bases, and 7 bases had no gene match. The CDR3 sequence is CASPRQGNSYEQYF. The CDR3 bases are TGTGCCAGCCCTCGACAGGGAAACTCCTACGAGCAGTACTTC.